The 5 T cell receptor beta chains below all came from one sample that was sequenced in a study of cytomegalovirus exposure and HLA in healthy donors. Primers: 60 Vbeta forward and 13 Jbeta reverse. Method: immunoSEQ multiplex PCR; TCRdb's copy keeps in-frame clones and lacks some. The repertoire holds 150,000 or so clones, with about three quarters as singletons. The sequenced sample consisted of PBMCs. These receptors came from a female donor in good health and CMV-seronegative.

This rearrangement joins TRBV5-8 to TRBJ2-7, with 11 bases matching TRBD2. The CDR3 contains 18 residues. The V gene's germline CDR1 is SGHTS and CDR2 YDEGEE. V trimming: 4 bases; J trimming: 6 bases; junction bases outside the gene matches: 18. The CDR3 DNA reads TGTGCCAGCAGCCTAAAACATGATAGCGGGGGGGCAGCATGCGAGCAGTACTTC. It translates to CASSLKHDSGGAACEQYF.

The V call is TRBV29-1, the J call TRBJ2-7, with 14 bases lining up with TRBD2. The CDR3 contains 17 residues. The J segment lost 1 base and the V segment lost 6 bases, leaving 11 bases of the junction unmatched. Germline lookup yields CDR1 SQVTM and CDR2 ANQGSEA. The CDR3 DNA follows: TGCAGCGTCAGGGGACTAGCGGGAGTGGGGGGGTCCTACGAGCAGTACTTC. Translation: CSVRGLAGVGGSYEQYF.

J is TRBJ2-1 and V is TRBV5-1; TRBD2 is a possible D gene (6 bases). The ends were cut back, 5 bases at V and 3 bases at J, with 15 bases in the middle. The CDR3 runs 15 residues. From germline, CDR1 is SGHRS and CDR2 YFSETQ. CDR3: CASSTSPVLYNEQFF. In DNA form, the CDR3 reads TGCGCCAGCAGTACTAGCCCTGTTCTCTACAATGAGCAGTTCTTC.

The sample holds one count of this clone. In nucleotides, the CDR3 is TGTGCCAGCAGTTTACTCCGGGGGGGGCCCAATCAGCCCCAGCATTTT. Its translation: CASSLLRGGPNQPQHF. The rearrangement uses TRBV28 and TRBJ1-5; possibly TRBD1 for D (6 bases). Trimming stripped 2 bases from V and 3 bases from J, with 14 bases between. Germline values: CDR1 MDHEN, CDR2 SYDVKM. The CDR3 length is 16 residues.

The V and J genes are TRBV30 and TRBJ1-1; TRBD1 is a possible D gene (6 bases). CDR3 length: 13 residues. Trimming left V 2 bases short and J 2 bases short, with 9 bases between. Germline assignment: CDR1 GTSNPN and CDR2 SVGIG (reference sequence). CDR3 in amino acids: CAWSRQENTEAFF. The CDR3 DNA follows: TGTGCCTGGAGTCGACAGGAAAACACTGAAGCTTTCTTT.